This T cell receptor beta chain was retrieved from a study of blood T cells in healthy people across ages. The CDR3 runs to 17 residues. V was pared by 4 bases and J by 7 bases, with 11 bases of the junction left unmatched. Germline CDR1 is LGHDT and CDR2 is YNNKEL (reference sequence). Alongside a J-beta primer mix, a sample-barcoded 5' primer served in a second PCR lasting 7 to 11 cycles. TCRdb re-derived calls from the 5' RACE reads in MiXCR, one entry per CDR3 protein. This table has approximately 780,000 distinct CDR3 sequences, roughly 24% appearing once. This sample also appeared in a second study, on T cells of mothers and their children. Per that study: Related mother-child pairs shared marginally more repertoire than unrelated pairs, though not significantly.

Sequencing was carried out using blood. V and J are TRBV3-1 and TRBJ2-2, with 11 nucleotides matching TRBD2. This sequence originates from a boy aged 5-17 years in good health. CDR3 sequence reads: CASSRTSGGEVIGELFF. DNA of the CDR3: TGTGCCAGCAGCCGCACTAGCGGGGGTGAGGTAATCGGGGAGCTGTTTTTT. The entire variable domain, with the rest obtained from reference TRBV3-1 and TRBJ2-2, is as follows: DTAVSQTPKYLVTQMGNDKSIKCEQNLGHDTMYWYKQDSKKFLKIMFSYNNKELIINETVPNRFSPKSPDKAHLNLHINSLELGDSAVYFCASSRTSGGEVIGELFFGEGSRLTVL.